The next 22 T cell receptor beta chains were all read from a single sample in a study of T-cell memory formation after mild COVID-19. Using its own MiXCR run on the 5' RACE reads, TCRdb lists one record per CDR3 protein. Here the sample spans hundreds of thousands of distinct CDR3 sequences, about 20% being singletons. The sample comprised PBMCs or a T cell subset sorted from them (not recorded which). The source of these receptors is an adult woman who had mild COVID-19 (a few samples of this study predate the infection). Cell type and time point are not known.

The chain joins TRBV5-1 to TRBJ2-7; a weak D match, TRBD1 (5 bases). CDR1 is SGHRS and CDR2 is YFSETQ in the germline V gene. Trimming took 1 base from V and 5 from J, leaving 13 bases between them. The CDR3 loop spans 14 amino acids. The CDR3 loop reads CASSLYYRPDEQYF. In nucleotides, the CDR3 is TGCGCCAGCAGCTTGTATTACAGGCCCGACGAGCAGTACTTC.

This rearrangement joins TRBV3-1 to TRBJ2-5; a possible D gene is TRBD1 (5 bases). Looked up from germline, CDR1 is LGHDT and CDR2 is YNNKEL (reference sequence). V gave up 1 base and J gave up 8 bases, with 23 bases separating them. The CDR3 runs to 17 residues. The chain's CDR3 is CASSQGSAGPILSTQYF. Here the CDR3 DNA reads TGTGCCAGCAGCCAAGGCTCGGCAGGGCCAATCTTAAGTACCCAGTACTTC.

This chain uses TRBV30 with TRBJ2-3, with TRBD2 matching over 15 bases. Germline V gene lookup returns CDR1 GTSNPN and CDR2 SVGIG (reference sequence). The CDR3 is 17 residues long. The trim removed 4 bases at V and 2 bases at J, leaving 7 bases unmatched. Here the CDR3 reads CAWNDGLAGGLTDTQYF. CDR3 nucleotides: TGTGCCTGGAACGATGGACTAGCGGGGGGGCTCACAGATACGCAGTATTTT. Variable domain in full (rest from reference TRBV30 and TRBJ2-3): SQTIHQWPATLVQPVGSPLSLECTVEGTSNPNLYWYRQAAGRGLQLLFYSVGIGQISSEVPQNLSASRPQDRQFILSSKKLLLSDSGFYLCAWNDGLAGGLTDTQYFGPGTRLTVL.

The table lists this clonotype with a few counts. This sequence joins TRBV29-1 and TRBJ2-5, with 8 positions matching TRBD2. The germline gives CDR1 SQVTM, CDR2 ANQGSEA. The CDR3 runs 14 residues. After removal of 1 base from V and 4 bases from J, the junction contained 5 bases not matched to a gene. The CDR3 is CSVEVGAGGETQYF. In DNA, the CDR3 is TGCAGCGTTGAAGTAGGGGCGGGAGGAGAGACCCAGTACTTC.

The J gene is TRBJ1-6, the V gene TRBV7-9; D possibly corresponds to TRBD1 (5 bases). The CDR3 totals 14 residues. Trimming removed 6 bases from V and 9 bases from J, with 15 bases in between. The germline gives CDR1 SEHNR, CDR2 FQNEAQ (reference sequence). CDR3 bases: TGTGCCAGCAGATCCGACGGGGACTCTTCACCCCTCCACTTT. Protein product: CASRSDGDSSPLHF.

The chain employs TRBV9 and TRBJ2-7; D perhaps matches TRBD2 (6 bases). Per the germline V gene, CDR1 is SGDLS and CDR2 is YYNGEE. The length of the CDR3 is 13 residues. Trimming pared 4 bases from V and 6 bases from J, leaving 14 bases between. In DNA, the CDR3 is TGTGCCAGCAGCCCCCCCGGGAGATCCGAGCAGTACTTC. Encoded protein: CASSPPGRSEQYF.

The genes are TRBV12-3 or TRBV12-4 and TRBJ2-7, with 10 positions matching TRBD2. V lost 8 bases to trimming and J lost 6 bases; unmatched junction nucleotides: 7. The CDR3 runs 13 residues. CDR3 sequence (DNA): TGTGCCAGCGGAGCGGGAGGGCCTCTCGAGCAGTACTTC. This sequence encodes CASGAGGPLEQYF.

The V and J genes are TRBV19 and TRBJ2-3, with D perhaps TRBD1 (6 bases). The length of the CDR3 is 16 residues. Germline lookup yields CDR1 LNHDA and CDR2 SQIVND (reference sequence). The V gene lost 4 bases and the J gene lost 0 bases, with 14 bases spanning the gap. CDR3 coding DNA: TGTGCCAGTAGTACGAGGGGGTTCCCTAGCACAGATACGCAGTATTTT. This encodes CASSTRGFPSTDTQYF.

This clonotype was seen only a few times. Germline and junction disagree at one end, which may indicate a read error. This rearrangement joins TRBV28 to TRBJ2-1, with 9 bases identical to TRBD2. The CDR3 has 14 residues. Germline CDR1 is MDHEN and CDR2 is SYDVKM. CDR3 DNA sequence: TGTGCCAGCAGTTTATCAGCGGGAGGCAATAAGCAGTTCTTC. Its translation is CASSLSAGGNKQFF.

V is TRBV18 and J is TRBJ2-3; perhaps TRBD2 as D (5 bases). The CDR3 contains 15 residues. Trimming removed 3 bases at V and 2 bases at J, with 12 bases between. Germline V gene lookup returns CDR1 KGHSH and CDR2 LQKENI. The CDR3 region is CASSPSFGVTDTQYF. The CDR3 DNA reads TGTGCCAGCTCACCGTCTTTCGGGGTCACAGATACGCAGTATTTT.

The chain couples TRBV7-2 to TRBJ2-7; perhaps TRBD2 as D (5 bases). V lost 8 bases to trimming and J lost 4 bases, with 18 bases between them. The CDR3 has 14 residues. Germline V CDR1 and CDR2: SGHTA, FQGNSA. The DNA for the CDR3 is TGTGCCAGCCAAAGAGGGTCTAGCCGTTACGAGCAGTACTTC. Translated, it gives CASQRGSSRYEQYF. Supplemented by reference TRBV7-2 and TRBJ2-7, the full variable domain reads GAGVSQSPSNKVTEKGKDVELRCDPISGHTALYWYRQSLGQGLEFLIYFQGNSAPDKSGLPSDRFSAERTGGSVSTLTIQRTQQEDSAVYLCASQRGSSRYEQYFGPGTRLTVT.

The chain recombines TRBV4-3 with TRBJ1-1; D might be TRBD1 (5 bases). Trimming pared 4 bases from V and 3 bases from J, leaving 9 bases between. Germline V gene data show CDR1 as LGHNA and CDR2 as YSLEER. CDR3 size: 13 residues. CDR3 amino acids: CASSRKTDTEAFF. For the CDR3, the DNA is TGCGCCAGCAGCCGTAAGACAGACACTGAAGCTTTCTTT.

This clonotype was observed at least ten times. This rearrangement joins TRBV7-2 to TRBJ2-2, with 11 positions matching TRBD2. Germline values: CDR1 SGHTA, CDR2 FQGNSA. V shed 5 bases and J 5 bases; nucleotides not matched to a gene: 1. This CDR3 comprises 14 residues. CDR3 loop: CASSGTSGTGELFF. CDR3 DNA sequence: TGTGCCAGCAGCGGGACTAGCGGAACCGGGGAGCTGTTTTTT.

This clonotype was picked up a small number of times. The rearrangement joins TRBV9 to TRBJ1-5, with D perhaps matching TRBD1 (6 bases). Germline-derived CDR1 and CDR2 are SGDLS and YYNGEE. The CDR3 has 14 residues. Trimming shortened V by 4 bases and J by 4 bases, and 12 bases separated the two germline ends. The CDR3 region is CASSPEGGNQPQHF. CDR3 coding DNA: TGTGCCAGCAGCCCTGAAGGGGGTAATCAGCCCCAGCATTTT.

In this sample, this clonotype turned up many times. This chain connects TRBV4-1 to TRBJ2-7, with 7 bases identical to TRBD1. Germline CDR1 reads MGHRA; CDR2 reads YSYEKL. CDR3 length: 14 amino acids. V shed 2 bases, J shed 3 bases, and the junction held 4 bases outside the gene matches. Written as DNA, the CDR3 is TGCGCCAGCAGCCAACCCCGGGACAGCTACGAGCAGTACTTC. Translating it yields CASSQPRDSYEQYF.

In this sample, this clonotype turned up a few times. The CDR3 here is CASSLGPGAVYFQETQYF. The CDR3 nucleotides are TGTGCCAGCAGCTTAGGGCCTGGGGCAGTATATTTCCAAGAGACCCAGTACTTC. The gene calls are TRBV7-2 and TRBJ2-5; D perhaps matches TRBD1 (5 bases). From germline, CDR1 is SGHTA and CDR2 FQGNSA. V was clipped by 1 base and J by 1 base, with 19 bases between them. There are 18 residues in the CDR3.

This clonotype was counted only a few times. The genes are TRBV28 and TRBJ2-3; no clear D gene. This CDR3 is 14 amino acids long. The germline CDR1 and CDR2 sequences are MDHEN and SYDVKM. V lost 5 bases, J lost 5 bases, and 14 bases lay in between. The CDR3 DNA follows: TGTGCCAGCAGTCCTGAGGTGACGGTAGATACGCAGTATTTT. This codes for CASSPEVTVDTQYF. The full variable domain, completed using reference TRBV28 and TRBJ2-3, is DVKVTQSSRYLVKRTGEKVFLECVQDMDHENMFWYRQDPGLGLRLIYFSYDVKMKEKGDIPEGYSVSREKKERFSLILESASTNQTSMYLCASSPEVTVDTQYFGPGTRLTVL.

The chain is built from TRBV7-9 and TRBJ1-1, with a weak D call TRBD1 (5 bases). CDR1 and CDR2 (germline): SEHNR, FQNEAQ (reference sequence). The V end lost 0 bases, the J end lost 4 bases, and 15 bases lay between the germline ends. The CDR3 has 16 residues. The CDR3 loop reads CASSLAYGTVGTEAFF. CDR3 DNA sequence: TGTGCCAGCAGCTTAGCCTACGGGACCGTGGGCACTGAAGCTTTCTTT.

This sequence joins TRBV7-6 and TRBJ2-1; TRBD1 matches 9 bases. Trimming at V came to 5 bases and at J to 5 bases, leaving 13 bases not matched to a gene. CDR3 length equals 17 residues. CDR1 is SGHVS and CDR2 is FNYEAQ in the germline V gene. The CDR3 loop is CASSADARDRDDNEQFF. CDR3 nucleotide sequence: TGTGCCAGCAGCGCAGACGCCCGGGACAGGGATGACAATGAGCAGTTCTTC.

A few counts support this clonotype. V is TRBV5-1 and J is TRBJ2-5, with 10 bases that match TRBD1. This CDR3 is 14 amino acids long. Per germline, CDR1 SGHRS and CDR2 YFSETQ. Trimming removed 5 bases from V and 5 bases from J; junction bases left unmatched: 6. CDR3 DNA: TGCGCCAGCAGAGCCGGGACAGGGGACGAGACCCAGTACTTC. This codes for CASRAGTGDETQYF.

This chain joins TRBV5-1 and TRBJ2-2; 10 bases line up with TRBD2. V dropped 2 bases and J dropped 3; count of bases not matched to a gene: 7. This CDR3 spans 17 amino acids. Germline V gene sequence: CDR1 SGHRS, CDR2 YFSETQ. The CDR3 region has the DNA TGCGCCAGCAGCTTAGGACTAGCGGAAGCCTACACCGGGGAGCTGTTTTTT. This translates into CASSLGLAEAYTGELFF.

This clonotype has just a few counts. The CDR3: CASSQVDGSYEQYF. The CDR3 bases are TGCGCCAGCAGCCAAGTCGACGGATCCTACGAGCAGTACTTC. The chain employs TRBV4-3 and TRBJ2-7; D call uncertain. With 1 base removed from V and 1 base from J, the gap between germline ends came to 8 bases. CDR3 length: 14 residues. Per the germline V gene, CDR1 is LGHNA and CDR2 is YSLEER.